These T cell receptor beta chains were read from a single sample in a study of blood T cell repertoires in COVID-19. Here immunoSEQ multiplex PCR was the method, and the copy in TCRdb shows in-frame clones only, minus some. The sample lists around 290,000 clones, 70% to 90% occurring once. Input material: peripheral blood. The receptors stem from a woman in her seventies with COVID-19, enrolled during active disease. CDR3s include the opening cysteine and the closing phenylalanine or tryptophan. A D gene is named only where the DNA matches it firmly. Clone size appears in some rows only: once, few, many, or a class for an expanded clone.

j_gene	len	v_gene	abundance	d_gene	CDR3nt	CDR3aa
TRBJ1-6	16	TRBV4-1	.	TRBD1	TGCGCCAGCAGCCGGGACAGAATATCTGGTAATTCACCCCTCCACTTT	CASSRDRISGNSPLHF
TRBJ2-2	14	TRBV3-1/TRBV3-2	.	TRBD1	TGTGCCAGCTTGCGGACAGGGTCGAACGGGGAGCTGTTTTTT	CASLRTGSNGELFF
TRBJ2-3	15	TRBV6-1	.	.	TGTGCCAGCAGTGAAGCCCGTCAGGTCACAGATACGCAGTATTTT	CASSEARQVTDTQYF
TRBJ2-7	15	TRBV28	once	.	TGTGCCAGCAAAACTTTAGCGGACAAATCCTACGAGCAGTACTTC	CASKTLADKSYEQYF
TRBJ1-5	14	TRBV9	.	TRBD1	TGTGCCAGCAGCGTCGGACAGGGGAATCAGCCCCAGCATTTT	CASSVGQGNQPQHF
TRBJ2-5	15	TRBV2	.	TRBD2	TGTGCCAGCAGTGCCGGCGGGGGGGCCGGGGAGACCCAGTACTTC	CASSAGGGAGETQYF
TRBJ2-7	15	TRBV2	.	TRBD1	TGTGCCAGCAGTGTCTCGACAGGGGGGGCCTACGAGCAGTACTTC	CASSVSTGGAYEQYF
TRBJ2-1	14	TRBV7-9	.	.	TGTGCCAGCAGCTCCTTCGGGACCTACAATGAGCAGTTCTTC	CASSSFGTYNEQFF
TRBJ2-5	16	TRBV29-1	.	TRBD1	TGCAGCGGGGCCCCTTGGAACCGGGACAGGGAAGAGACCCAGTACTTC	CSGAPWNRDREETQYF
TRBJ2-3	15	TRBV7-2	.	TRBD2	TGTGCCAGCAGCTTACGGGGGGGGCCGGGAGATACGCAGTATTTT	CASSLRGGPGDTQYF
TRBJ1-2	16	TRBV10-3	.	.	TGTGCCATCAGTGAGTCAGGGGGTATTAATAACTATGGCTACACCTTC	CAISESGGINNYGYTF
TRBJ2-1	14	TRBV2	once	.	TGTGCCAGCAGCCGTAGTAGCCGCGGCAATGAGCAGTTCTTC	CASSRSSRGNEQFF
TRBJ1-2	13	TRBV12-3/TRBV12-4	.	.	TGTGCCAGCAGTTTAGCACCAGGGCTTGGCTACACCTTC	CASSLAPGLGYTF
TRBJ1-1	15	TRBV18	.	TRBD1	TGTGCCAGCTCACCAAGGACAGGGGAGGACACTGAAGCTTTCTTT	CASSPRTGEDTEAFF
TRBJ2-7	15	TRBV10-3	.	.	TGTGCCATCAGTGGAGGGGAGGTCACCTCCTACGAGCAGTACTTC	CAISGGEVTSYEQYF
TRBJ2-5	15	TRBV5-1	.	TRBD2	TGCGCCAGCAGCTTGGTGACGGGGGGGCATGAAACCCAGTACTTC	CASSLVTGGHETQYF
TRBJ1-3	19	TRBV11-2	.	.	TGTGCCAGCAGCTCCTCACTATTTGGGACTTCTACCTCTGGAAACACCATATATTTT	CASSSSLFGTSTSGNTIYF
TRBJ1-2	13	TRBV7-9	.	.	TGTGCCAGCAGCTTTGGGGGGGACTATGGCTACACCTTC	CASSFGGDYGYTF
TRBJ2-7	15	TRBV24-1	few	TRBD1	TGTGCCACCAGTGCCTCCGACAGGGGGAAAGACGAGCAGTACTTC	CATSASDRGKDEQYF
TRBJ1-3	16	TRBV19	.	.	TGTGCCAGTAGTACCTCAGGGAGCCAGGGGGGAAACACCATATATTTT	CASSTSGSQGGNTIYF
TRBJ1-2	14	TRBV28	once	.	TGTGCCAGCAGTTTAAGCACCGCGTCTTTTGGCTACACCTTC	CASSLSTASFGYTF
TRBJ1-2	11	TRBV30	many	TRBD1	TGTGCCTGGAGATGGCGAGGACAGGGTGGCTTC	CAWRWRGQGGF
TRBJ1-1	13	TRBV3-1/TRBV3-2	.	.	TGTGCCAGCAGCCAAGCGCGGGGACTAGAAGCTTTCTTT	CASSQARGLEAFF
TRBJ2-4	15	TRBV2	.	TRBD1	TGTGCCAGCAGTGAAGTCCGGGACAGCCAAAACATTCAGTACTTC	CASSEVRDSQNIQYF
TRBJ1-4	15	TRBV18	.	TRBD1	TGTGCCAGCTCACCTCCGGACAGGTTCGGTGAAAAACTGTTTTTT	CASSPPDRFGEKLFF
TRBJ2-2	14	TRBV5-6	.	.	TGTGCCAGCAGTCGACTAGTTGATCCCGGGGAGCTGTTTTTT	CASSRLVDPGELFF
TRBJ1-5	15	TRBV2	.	.	TGTGCCAGCAGGGACGTCAGGGGAGGCAATCAGCCCCAGCATTTT	CASRDVRGGNQPQHF
TRBJ1-3	16	TRBV2	few	.	TGTGCCAGCAGTGAAGCGTACGGGGGAGGTGGAAACACCATATATTTT	CASSEAYGGGGNTIYF
TRBJ2-7	17	TRBV5-8	.	.	TGTGCCAGCAGCCGGGAAGCAGGGGATCTGGGGCTCGGGGAGCAGTACTTC	CASSREAGDLGLGEQYF
TRBJ1-1	12	TRBV24-1	.	.	TGTGCCACCAGGGACAGGAACACTGAAGCTTTCTTT	CATRDRNTEAFF
TRBJ1-5	14	TRBV4-3	.	TRBD1	TGCGCCAGCAGCCAACGGGACAGTCATCAGCCCCAGCATTTT	CASSQRDSHQPQHF
TRBJ2-7	15	TRBV29-1	once	.	TGCAGCGTTGAGGACACATACCCCCCCCTCTACGAGCAGTACTTC	CSVEDTYPPLYEQYF
TRBJ2-3	16	TRBV9	.	.	TGTGCCAGCAGCCCCCGGGCAGGGGATAGGACAGATACGCAGTATTTT	CASSPRAGDRTDTQYF
TRBJ1-6	15	TRBV6-5	.	TRBD1	TGTGCCAGCAGCCTGACAGGGAATTATAATTCACCCCTCCACTTT	CASSLTGNYNSPLHF
TRBJ2-5	14	TRBV9	.	.	TGTGCCAGCAGCCCACACGGTCCCAGGGAGACCCAGTACTTC	CASSPHGPRETQYF
TRBJ2-1	15	TRBV9	.	.	TGTGCCAGCAGCGTGAGTGGCGGGGAGTACAATGAGCAGTTCTTC	CASSVSGGEYNEQFF
TRBJ1-2	14	TRBV2	many	.	TGTGCCAGCAGTGAAGCACTCAGGGTTGGTGGCTACACCTTC	CASSEALRVGGYTF
TRBJ1-2	17	TRBV4-1	.	TRBD1	TGCGCCAGCAGCCAAGGTTTAGGGACAGGGACAGCCTATGGCTACACCTTC	CASSQGLGTGTAYGYTF
TRBJ2-7	12	TRBV5-1	.	.	TGCGCCAGCAGCCCCACACCCTACGAGCAGTACTTC	CASSPTPYEQYF
TRBJ2-7	14	TRBV2	.	TRBD2	TGTGCCAGCAGGGGGAGCGGGGGCTCCTACGAGCAGTACTTC	CASRGSGGSYEQYF